Below, 11 T cell receptor beta chains from the same sample are listed, as sequenced in a study of post-analysis software for immune sequencing data (dated by TCRdb to about 2015). For these receptors, no antigen is known. Receptor amplification or capture employed PCR. Sequencer: Illumina HiSeq 2500. Unique molecular identifiers were incorporated into TCR beta cDNA libraries to reduce PCR and sequencing biases. In-frame beta chains were kept once TCRdb had trimmed the public reads at Q25 with fastp and called clones with MiXCR. Every distinct CDR3 protein forms one entry, paired with its most common genes and DNA. The sample data list approximately 440,000 distinct CDR3 sequences, and roughly 45% of these were observed just once. Around 10% of the sample is in the top ten clones. Overall study outcomes, separate from this receptor: Patients showed significantly higher frequencies than controls for about 5 TRBV segments, among them TRBV5-6, TRBV5-1 and TRBV20-1.

The sequenced material came from blood. The source of these receptors is a girl between 5 and 17 years old with multiple sclerosis.

J is TRBJ2-1 and V is TRBV20-1; D remains unclear. Germline V gene data show CDR1 as DFQATT and CDR2 as SNEGSKA (reference sequence). The CDR3 contains 15 residues. The V end was cut by 0 bases, the J end by 0 bases, with 9 bases between. CDR3 amino acids: CSAREGAVSYNEQFF. CDR3 sequence (DNA): TGCAGTGCTAGAGAGGGTGCGGTCTCCTACAATGAGCAGTTCTTC.

V usage is TRBV27 and J usage is TRBJ2-7, with D maybe TRBD2 (5 bases). Germline-derived CDR1 and CDR2 are MNHEY and SMNVEV (reference sequence). There are 16 residues in the CDR3. V lost 3 bases, J lost 3 bases, and 18 bases lay in between. The CDR3 is CASSFSQTLAHYEQYF. The CDR3 coding sequence is TGTGCCAGCAGTTTCTCCCAAACCCTAGCACACTACGAGCAGTACTTC.

This clonotype was observed a few times. This chain connects TRBV7-3 to TRBJ2-5, with TRBD2 matching over 8 bases. Germline CDR1 is SGHTA and CDR2 is FQGTGA. The CDR3 consists of 16 residues. V lost 1 base, J lost 5 bases, and 9 bases stayed unmatched. In nucleotides, the CDR3 is TGTGCCAGCAGCTTAAATGGTCGGGAGGGTCCGGAGACCCAGTACTTC. It yields the protein CASSLNGREGPETQYF. Full variable domain (missing parts from reference TRBV7-3 and TRBJ2-5): GAGVSQTPSNKVTEKGKYVELRCDPISGHTALYWYRQSLGQGPEFLIYFQGTGAADDSGLPNDRFFAVRPEGSVSTLKIQRTERGDSAVYLCASSLNGREGPETQYFGPGTRLLVL.

J is TRBJ2-7 and V is TRBV4-1; 9 bases line up with TRBD2. The germline V gene has CDR1 MGHRA and CDR2 YSYEKL. The CDR3 sequence is 16 residues long. V trimming: 0 bases; J trimming: 2 bases; junction bases outside the gene matches: 5. The CDR3 region has the DNA TGCGCCAGCAGCCAAGATCAAGTAGCGGGAGCCTACGAGCAGTACTTC. It codes for CASSQDQVAGAYEQYF.

The V call is TRBV3-1, the J call TRBJ2-3; D may be TRBD2 (6 bases). Per the germline V gene, CDR1 is LGHDT and CDR2 is YNNKEL (reference sequence). Trimming removed 4 bases at V and 0 bases at J, with 17 bases between. CDR3 size: 17 residues. CDR3 sequence: CASSRLPTAGSTDTQYF. The CDR3 region has the DNA TGTGCCAGCAGCCGTCTTCCTACGGCGGGAAGCACAGATACGCAGTATTTT.

The sample holds a few counts of this clonotype. The rearrangement joins TRBV20-1 to TRBJ2-5; a weak D match, TRBD2 (5 bases). The CDR3 totals 13 residues. Per the germline V gene, CDR1 is DFQATT and CDR2 is SNEGSKA (reference sequence). V lost 2 bases and J 5 bases, leaving 12 bases between the germline ends. CDR3 in DNA: TGCAGTGCTAGATCGGGGTATGCCGAGACCCAGTACTTC. Protein product: CSARSGYAETQYF.

This chain uses TRBV20-1 with TRBJ2-3, with 8 positions matching TRBD1. Trimming took 4 bases from V and 2 from J; bases not matched to a gene: 8. The CDR3 loop spans 15 amino acids. Per germline, CDR1 DFQATT and CDR2 SNEGSKA (reference sequence). CDR3 nucleotides: TGCAGTGCTATAACGGGACAGGACCCCACAGATACGCAGTATTTT. Amino acids: CSAITGQDPTDTQYF.

The V and J genes are TRBV24-1 and TRBJ2-3; no clear D. CDR1 and CDR2 (germline): KGHDR, SFDVKD. The germline V and J ends were trimmed by 0 bases and 6 bases, with 6 bases remaining between them. The CDR3 length is 13 residues. In nucleotides, the CDR3 is TGTGCCACCAGTGATTTGCTGTGGGATACGCAGTATTTT. Translation: CATSDLLWDTQYF.

V usage is TRBV29-1 and J usage is TRBJ2-3; TRBD1 agrees at 8 bases. Per the germline V gene, CDR1 is SQVTM and CDR2 is ANQGSEA. The length of the CDR3 is 13 residues. The trim removed 3 bases at V and 3 bases at J, leaving 2 bases unmatched. The CDR3 loop reads CSVDRGLTDTQYF. CDR3 DNA sequence: TGCAGCGTTGACAGGGGGCTAACAGATACGCAGTATTTT.

A few counts support this clonotype. V and J are TRBV3-1 and TRBJ2-7; weak D call: TRBD2 (7 bases). The germline V gene has CDR1 LGHDT and CDR2 YNNKEL (reference sequence). This CDR3 is 15 amino acids long. V lost 4 bases and J lost 2, with 15 bases in between. Here the CDR3 reads CASSRGGGRAYEQYF. The CDR3 DNA reads as TGTGCCAGCAGCCGAGGCGGGGGCAGAGCCTACGAGCAGTACTTC.

This rearrangement joins TRBV6-2 or TRBV6-3 to TRBJ2-7, with D uncertain. The CDR3 is 13 amino acids. Trimming shortened V by 6 bases and J by 0 bases, and 9 bases separated the two germline ends. Germline CDR1 MNHEY, CDR2 SVGEGT. CDR3 coding DNA: TGTGCCAGCAGACTTGGGATCTCCTACGAGCAGTACTTC. This sequence encodes CASRLGISYEQYF.